This TCR beta chain came from a study of T cells in Graves' hyperthyroidism and ophthalmopathy. Overall study results and limits: Researchers found most expanded thyroid clonotypes above 0.001 in blood as well. Ophthalmopathy, as predicted by the model, came a median roughly 6.5 months after the prediction. Using 13 V-J features, a model discriminated ophthalmopathy from stable hyperthyroidism.

Uncontrolled infection, other autoimmune disease, pregnancy or lactation disqualified patients from enrolment. In the case of this clonotype: Its antigen is currently unknown.

Amplification targeted TCR beta CDR3 regions from RNA transcripts. When the TCR CDR3 underwent first-round RT-PCR, the HTBI primer set was used. From the multiplex PCR reads, TCRdb called clonotypes with MiXCR, one entry per CDR3 protein. The sample includes 400,000 to 500,000 distinct CDR3 sequences, about an eighth seen only once; the top ten take less than 6.5%. The source material was blood. The sequence was collected from a woman aged 18-35 years with Graves' hyperthyroidism.

Here the CDR3 reads CSARDPSGAYEQYF. The CDR3 region has the DNA TGCAGTGCTAGAGATCCTAGCGGGGCCTACGAGCAGTACTTC. This chain connects TRBV20-1 to TRBJ2-7; 9 bases agree with TRBD2. The CDR3 length is 14 residues. The germline gives CDR1 DFQATT, CDR2 SNEGSKA (reference sequence). V lost 0 bases to trimming and J lost 2 bases; unmatched junction nucleotides: 2.